Reported below is one TCR beta chain. It has no known antigen specificity. No base quality information exists; no much larger clone differs at one position. The sample is drawn from a study of blood T cell repertoires in COVID-19 (dated by TCRdb to the early 2020s). Study-wide context: The collaborator samples originated in the United States, Italy and Spain and spanned the acute and convalescent phases of COVID-19. The prospective study material was composed of cDNA or gDNA derived from T cells, B-cell-depleted T cells, or PBMCs. Deeply sampled blood TCRbeta repertoires from subjects exposed to, actively infected with, or recovered from COVID-19 were included in the dataset. A freely available public database, intended as a resource for researchers studying the immune response to SARS-CoV-2, is where the repertoires were released. Samples were obtained from the ongoing ImmuneRACE study (first 160 participants) and from about 1,300 subjects provided by 6 global collaborators. The sample metadata nearly always contained a de-identified subject ID, COVID-19 status, age in years and sex. Where available, HLA class I and class II types were taken from metadata supplied by the sample provider and were not determined by assay-based typing.

The immunoSEQ Assay, a bias-controlled multiplex PCR, was used to amplify TCRbeta CDR3 regions from genomic DNA. The study's processing was this. The number of nucleated cells in each sample was estimated from the amplification of reference gene primers within the assay. To quantify the absolute abundance of each unique TCRbeta CDR3 rearrangement, sequence reads were collapsed and filtered. Productive Simpson clonality was computed per sample as the square root of Simpson's diversity index over productive rearrangements. Not all clones reach the TCRdb copy of this immuneACCESS table, which keeps in-frame sequences only. Checked studies attribute under half of the gap to unresolved V genes and leave the rest unexplained. V and J calls and clone size are copied from that table; D and trimming were computed from the DNA. The sample table records 200,000 or so clones; roughly four fifths of these occur just once. The ten largest clones represent approximately 2.5% of the sample.

Measured from the cysteine to the phenylalanine, the CDR3 is 16 residues long. The kept DNA is CDR3 alone, 48 bases in frame from the first base. V is cut by 2 bases and J by 0 bases, and the space between the germline ends is 12 bases. CDR1 and CDR2 are read off the germline V gene (reference sequence) as SGHNT and YYREEE. Collaborating institutions collected whole blood in K2EDTA tubes following their own protocols. For TCRbeta analysis, collaborators shipped samples in one of three forms: frozen whole blood, isolated PBMCs, or DNA extracted from either of those sample types. Overall study outcomes, separate from this receptor: The quantity of clinical and demographic metadata differed by source and by participant and was supplied without curation.

The chain couples TRBV5-4 to TRBJ2-1; possibly the D gene is TRBD2, per 5 matching bases. This TCR derives from a woman aged 60-70 years with acute or convalescent COVID-19. Material for sequencing was peripheral blood. The CDR3 amino acid sequence is: CASSFSTGSSYNEQFF. The DNA sequence reads TGTGCCAGCAGCTTCTCCACGGGGAGCTCCTACAATGAGCAGTTCTTC.